In this sample, the clone carrying this T cell receptor beta chain turned up a few times. Method: immunoSEQ multiplex PCR; TCRdb's copy keeps in-frame clones and lacks some. The data hold 13,000 to 15,000 clones, with about 67% observed a single time. CDR3 length equals 15 residues. Germline V gene data show CDR1 as SEHNR and CDR2 as FQNEAQ (reference sequence). Trimming cost V 1 base and J 0 bases, with 9 bases left between them. These data originate in a study of T cell repertoires in MIS-A myocarditis. This chain connects TRBV7-9 to TRBJ1-2, with a weak D call TRBD1 (5 bases). The clonotype originates from a man in his late teens or twenties with fulminant myocarditis from multisystem inflammatory syndrome in adults (MIS-A) after COVID-19. The sequenced material came from left ventricle heart tissue obtained at autopsy. The CDR3, as DNA: TGTGCCAGCAGCTTAGGAGGGGCAACTAACTATGGCTACACCTTC. It encodes CASSLGGATNYGYTF.